The 22 T cell receptor beta chains below were found in one sample sequenced in a study of T-cell reconstitution after alpha-beta-depleted transplantation in children. TCRbeta library preparation incorporated unique molecular identifiers. TCRdb re-called the PCR reads with MiXCR, one entry per CDR3 protein. The table includes 200,000 to 250,000 distinct CDR3 sequences, roughly 8.2% detected once. Here the sequenced sample was PBMCs, mostly from graft donor cells, taken 180 days after TCRalphabeta/CD19-depleted stem cell transplant. The receptors come from a male patient younger than 18 who had a stem cell transplant for acute lymphoblastic leukemia, so the T cells may come from the graft donor.

This clonotype was recorded many times. J is TRBJ2-2 and V is TRBV15; 13 nucleotides agree with TRBD2. The V segment lost 1 base and the J segment 7 bases; nucleotides outside the gene matches: 6. Germline CDR1 reads LNHNV; CDR2 reads YYDKDF (reference sequence). The length of the CDR3 is 17 residues. CDR3 DNA sequence: TGTGCCACCAGCAGAGCCCCCACTAGCGGGAGGGGCGGGGAGCTGTTTTTT. This codes for CATSRAPTSGRGGELFF.

As regards this clonotype: Just one base apart from a much larger clone, this may be a read error. The CDR3 protein is CASSPPGLAEETQYF. The CDR3 bases are TGTGCCAGCAGTCCCCCAGGACTAGCGGAAGAGACCCAGTACTTC. This sequence joins TRBV12-3 or TRBV12-4 and TRBJ2-5; 10 nucleotides agree with TRBD2. The CDR3 consists of 15 residues. The J segment lost 3 bases and the V segment lost 5 bases, leaving 6 bases of the junction unmatched.

The sample holds many counts of this clonotype. The V call is TRBV5-6, the J call TRBJ1-2; a weak D match, TRBD1 (5 bases). Trimming took off 4 bases at V and 4 bases at J, with 23 bases between the two ends. The CDR3 has 17 amino acids. Germline V gene sequence: CDR1 SGHDT, CDR2 YYEEEE. CDR3 sequence: CASSILTYRRGFYGYTF. The CDR3, as DNA: TGTGCCAGCAGCATCCTGACATACAGGCGAGGCTTCTATGGCTACACCTTC. Full variable domain (remainder filled in from reference TRBV5-6 and TRBJ1-2): DAGVTQSPTHLIKTRGQQVTLRCSPKSGHDTVSWYQQALGQGPQFIFQYYEEEERQRGNFPDRFSGHQFPNYSSELNVNALLLGDSALYLCASSILTYRRGFYGYTFGSGTRLTVV.

This clonotype was recorded many times. This chain uses TRBV6-6 with TRBJ2-7, with unresolved D. The V and J ends lost 4 bases and 3 bases respectively, with 7 bases between them. The CDR3 length is 12 residues. Germline CDR1 is MNHNY and CDR2 is SVGAGI (reference sequence). The CDR3 region is CASSFDGYEQYF. The CDR3 nucleotides are TGTGCCAGCAGTTTCGACGGCTACGAGCAGTACTTC.

This clonotype appeared many times. The chain recombines TRBV5-1 with TRBJ2-7; possibly TRBD1 for D (5 bases). Germline CDR1 and CDR2: SGHRS and YFSETQ. This CDR3 has 14 amino acids. V was cut by 3 bases and J by 0 bases, with 10 bases left in between. CDR3 sequence: CASSSWTPSYEQYF. The CDR3 DNA reads as TGCGCCAGCAGCTCTTGGACACCCTCCTACGAGCAGTACTTC.

This clonotype was seen ten or more times. The J gene is TRBJ1-3, the V gene TRBV7-4; D remains ambiguous. Between the trimmed V and J ends, which lost 5 bases and 2 bases, there was a span of 7 bases. Germline-derived CDR1 and CDR2 are SGHVT and SQSDAQ. The CDR3 length is 13 residues. For the CDR3, the DNA is TGTGCCAGCAGCCCCGACCCTGGAAACACCATATATTTT. This codes for CASSPDPGNTIYF.

This clonotype came up many times. The rearrangement joins TRBV4-1 to TRBJ1-1; D is perhaps TRBD1 (5 bases). The CDR3 has 15 residues. Germline V gives CDR1 MGHRA, CDR2 YSYEKL. V was trimmed by 3 bases and J by 4 bases, leaving 15 bases between them. CDR3 DNA sequence: TGCGCCAGCAGCCACTATGTGACAGAGGCCACTGAAGCTTTCTTT. It yields the protein CASSHYVTEATEAFF.

This clonotype has ten or more counts. V gene TRBV6-2 or TRBV6-3 combines with J gene TRBJ2-7, with D hard to call. V dropped 5 bases and J dropped 2 bases, with 4 bases sitting between them. Germline assignment: CDR1 MNHEY and CDR2 SVGEGT. This CDR3 is 11 amino acids long. CDR3 in DNA: TGTGCCAGCAGTGGCCCCTACGAGCAGTACTTC. It is translated as CASSGPYEQYF.

In its sample, this clonotype was seen many times. The chain is built from TRBV4-3 and TRBJ1-2, with 10 bases that match TRBD1. V was clipped by 4 bases and J by 4 bases; unmatched bases: 6. This CDR3 has 15 residues. Germline V CDR1 and CDR2: LGHNA, YSLEER. The CDR3 is CASSRTGGSSYGYTF. CDR3 DNA: TGCGCCAGCAGCCGGACAGGGGGTTCATCCTATGGCTACACCTTC.

This clonotype has ten or more counts. This chain uses TRBV28 with TRBJ1-1; 7 positions agree with TRBD1. Germline V gives CDR1 MDHEN, CDR2 SYDVKM. V shed 6 bases, J shed 1 base, and the junction held 8 bases outside the gene matches. This CDR3 is 15 amino acids long. The chain's CDR3 is CASSRPWTGNTEAFF. DNA for the CDR3: TGTGCCAGCAGCAGACCCTGGACAGGGAACACTGAAGCTTTCTTT.

The table lists this clonotype with many counts. This chain joins TRBV25-1 and TRBJ2-7, with no clear D. Germline V gene lookup returns CDR1 MGHDK and CDR2 SYGVNS. The germline V and J ends were trimmed by 0 bases and 1 base, with 7 bases remaining between them. This CDR3 spans 14 amino acids. The CDR3 reads CASSEYSRSYEQYF. DNA of the CDR3: TGTGCCAGCAGTGAATACAGCCGGTCCTACGAGCAGTACTTC.

This chain links TRBV20-1 with TRBJ2-1; 8 nucleotides match TRBD2. With V trimmed by 4 bases and J by 2 bases, 16 bases remained unmatched. The CDR3 has 18 amino acids. The germline V gene encodes CDR1 DFQATT and CDR2 SNEGSKA (reference sequence). DNA of the CDR3: TGCAGTGCTACAAGGGCTAGCGGGCCACTAAGCCCCTACAATGAGCAGTTCTTC. Translating it yields CSATRASGPLSPYNEQFF.

This clonotype has only a few counts. This chain links TRBV18 with TRBJ1-2, with 8 positions matching TRBD1. Germline-derived CDR1 and CDR2 are KGHSH and LQKENI. This CDR3 region has 15 residues. Germline trimming cut 5 bases from V and 4 bases from J; bases unmatched to any gene: 9. CDR3 coding DNA: TGTGCCAGCTCATCCGGACAGGGAGTAGGCTATGGCTACACCTTC. It codes for CASSSGQGVGYGYTF.

In its sample, this clonotype was seen many times. The chain employs TRBV27 and TRBJ2-3; D is possibly TRBD1 (5 bases). There are 14 residues in the CDR3. V was shortened by 5 bases and J by 1 base, with 10 bases between the two germline ends. Germline-derived CDR1 and CDR2 are MNHEY and SMNVEV (reference sequence). This CDR3 reads CASSPLGGTDTQYF. The DNA for the CDR3 is TGTGCCAGCAGTCCGCTAGGGGGCACAGATACGCAGTATTTT.

The chain carries TRBV19 and TRBJ2-2; TRBD2 agrees at 7 bases. V lost 11 bases to trimming and J lost 2 bases; unmatched junction nucleotides: 11. The CDR3 is made up of 15 amino acids. Germline V CDR1 and CDR2: LNHDA, SQIVND (reference sequence). CDR3 nucleotides: TGTGCCGGAAAAACCGGGACTACAAACACCGGGGAGCTGTTTTTT. Residues: CAGKTGTTNTGELFF.

The table lists this clonotype with many counts. The J gene is TRBJ2-1, the V gene TRBV7-9, with a weak D call TRBD2 (5 bases). From germline, CDR1 is SEHNR and CDR2 FQNEAQ (reference sequence). CDR3 length: 15 amino acids. V lost 2 bases to trimming and J lost 5 bases, with 13 bases between them. CDR3 sequence reads: CASSLLEAQHNEQFF. DNA for the CDR3: TGTGCCAGCAGCTTATTGGAGGCCCAACACAATGAGCAGTTCTTC.

This clonotype came up many times. The J gene is TRBJ2-7, the V gene TRBV19; possibly TRBD1 or TRBD2 for D (6 bases each). The CDR3 consists of 12 residues. V lost 10 bases to trimming and J lost 5 bases, with 15 bases between them. Germline V gene data show CDR1 as LNHDA and CDR2 as SQIVND (reference sequence). CDR3 residues: CATRTGGHEQYF. CDR3 in DNA: TGTGCCACCCGGACCGGGGGCCACGAGCAGTACTTC.

This clonotype appeared many times. J is TRBJ2-4 and V is TRBV29-1; D perhaps matches TRBD1 (6 bases). CDR1 and CDR2 (germline): SQVTM, ANQGSEA. The CDR3 runs to 13 residues. Trimming cost V 6 bases and J 5 bases, with 14 bases left between them. The DNA of the CDR3 is TGCAGCGTGGCTTACAGGGAAGAAAACATTCAGTACTTC. This gives the protein CSVAYREENIQYF. The full variable domain, rest sourced from reference TRBV29-1 and TRBJ2-4, is SAVISQKPSRDICQRGTSLTIQCQVDSQVTMMFWYRQQPGQSLTLIATANQGSEATYESGFVIDKFPISRPNLTFSTLTVSNMSPEDSSIYLCSVAYREENIQYFGAGTRLSVL.

This clonotype was counted ten times or more. The rearrangement links TRBV6-5 to TRBJ2-7, with TRBD1 matching 10 bases. Germline trimming cut 5 bases from V and 5 bases from J; bases unmatched to any gene: 3. The CDR3 is 13 residues long. CDR1 is MNHEY, CDR2 SVGAGI, per germline. CDR3 in amino acids: CASSHGTGDEQYF. CDR3 DNA: TGTGCCAGCAGTCACGGGACAGGGGACGAGCAGTACTTC.

At least ten counts were recorded for this clonotype. V gene TRBV4-1 combines with J gene TRBJ1-5; 8 positions agree with TRBD1. Germline-derived CDR1 and CDR2 are MGHRA and YSYEKL. The CDR3 loop spans 14 amino acids. V was clipped by 4 bases and J by 7 bases; unmatched bases: 6. The CDR3 here is CASSPRTGLQPQHF. The CDR3 DNA reads as TGCGCCAGCAGCCCCCGGACAGGGTTACAGCCCCAGCATTTT.

This clonotype was detected a few times. This chain links TRBV19 with TRBJ2-1; TRBD2 matches 10 bases. The CDR3 runs 15 residues. The germline gives CDR1 LNHDA, CDR2 SQIVND (reference sequence). J gave up 7 bases and V 3 bases, and 6 bases lay outside the gene matches. CDR3: CASSMSGGARNEQFF. The CDR3 DNA reads as TGTGCCAGTAGTATGAGCGGGGGGGCCAGGAATGAGCAGTTCTTC.

This clonotype appeared many times. This chain joins TRBV5-1 and TRBJ2-7; no reliable D call. Trimming took off 6 bases at V and 4 bases at J, with 14 bases between the two ends. CDR1 is SGHRS and CDR2 is YFSETQ in the germline V gene. The length of the CDR3 is 13 residues. The CDR3 spells CASTYATNYEQYF. The DNA for the CDR3 is TGCGCCAGCACCTACGCCACCAATTACGAGCAGTACTTC. Based on the CDR3 plus reference TRBV5-1 and TRBJ2-7, the full variable domain is KAGVTQTPRYLIKTRGQQVTLSCSPISGHRSVSWYQQTPGQGLQFLFEYFSETQRNKGNFPGRFSGRQFSNSRSEMNVSTLELGDSALYLCASTYATNYEQYFGPGTRLTVT.